This TCR beta chain was recovered during a study of blood T cell repertoires in COVID-19. Study summary: Samples representing acute and convalescent COVID-19 were sourced from the United States, Italy and Spain. In each case, the material was cDNA or gDNA derived from T cells, B-cell-depleted T cells, or PBMCs.

In the authors' workflow: Estimated nucleated cell counts came from reference gene primer amplification. Method: immunoSEQ multiplex PCR; TCRdb's copy keeps in-frame clones and lacks some. V and J calls and clone size follow that table, whereas D and trimming were derived from the DNA. The profile shows roughly 110,000 clones, 71% of them singletons. This clone has just a few counts. V was pared by 0 bases and J by 4 bases, with 7 bases between. Germline CDR1 reads SGHRS; CDR2 reads YFSETQ. This CDR3 is built from 13 residues. The chain recombines TRBV5-1 with TRBJ2-5; D possibly corresponds to TRBD1 (5 bases). Sequenced material: peripheral blood. The clonotype was recovered from a human donor with acute or convalescent COVID-19. The donor label of this sample is uncertain. This CDR3 reads CASSLARAETQYF. The CDR3 DNA is TGCGCCAGCAGCTTGGCCAGGGCAGAGACCCAGTACTTC. Based on the CDR3 plus reference TRBV5-1 and TRBJ2-5, the full variable domain is KAGVTQTPRYLIKTRGQQVTLSCSPISGHRSVSWYQQTPGQGLQFLFEYFSETQRNKGNFPGRFSGRQFSNSRSEMNVSTLELGDSALYLCASSLARAETQYFGPGTRLLVL.